This TCR beta chain stems from a study of neurological immune-mediated disorders. Study at large: There were roughly 35 multiple sclerosis patients; roughly 30 were relapsing-remitting and 3 were secondary progressive.

This CDR3 is built from 13 residues. Germline V gives CDR1 SGHTA, CDR2 FQGNSA. The germline V and J ends were trimmed by 0 bases and 4 bases, with 6 bases remaining between them. This clonotype was detected only a few times. MiXCR, run by TCRdb on the 5' RACE reads, gives a single entry per CDR3 protein. There are fewer than 85,000 distinct CDR3 sequences in the sample; around 3.9% occur only once, and 1.3% lies in the top ten. The source is a man younger than 45 with multiple sclerosis. The sample comprised PBMCs. V is TRBV7-2 and J is TRBJ1-2; D may be TRBD1 (5 bases). CDR3 sequence (DNA): TGTGCCAGCAGCTTAGCAGGGGTCTATGGCTACACCTTC. Translated, it gives CASSLAGVYGYTF.